The 25 T cell receptor beta chains in this list originate from one sample, sequenced in a study of cytomegalovirus exposure and HLA in healthy donors. The study ran its PCR with 60 Vbeta and 13 Jbeta primers. The data were produced by immunoSEQ multiplex PCR, yet TCRdb's version contains in-frame clones alone and is incomplete. Of roughly 150,000 clones in the sample, roughly 82% are singletons; the top ten hold approximately 1.6%. Sequences were obtained from PBMCs. These receptor sequences come from a girl under 18 in good health and CMV-seropositive.

This clone has only one observation. The chain couples TRBV7-3 to TRBJ2-2; TRBD1 matches at 8 bases. Looked up from germline, CDR1 is SGHTA and CDR2 is FQGTGA. V shed 5 bases, J shed 3 bases, and the junction held 5 bases outside the gene matches. This CDR3 is built from 15 residues. The CDR3, as DNA: TGTGCCAGCAGCCCAGGGGGCGGGTACACCGGGGAGCTGTTTTTT. Encoded protein: CASSPGGGYTGELFF.

This clone occurred a few times. The V gene is TRBV5-1, the J gene TRBJ1-3; TRBD1 agrees at 8 bases. V dropped 3 bases and J dropped 2; count of bases not matched to a gene: 4. CDR3 length equals 15 residues. CDR1 is SGHRS, CDR2 YFSETQ, per germline. The CDR3 region is CASSSTGGTGNTIYF. The CDR3 nucleotides are TGCGCCAGCAGCTCAACAGGGGGGACTGGAAACACCATATATTTT.

As for this clone: Compared with germline, one end of the junction differs, possibly owing to a read error. The J gene is TRBJ2-7, the V gene TRBV20-1, with D perhaps matching TRBD1 (6 bases). Germline CDR1 reads DFQATT; CDR2 reads SNEGSKA (reference sequence). CDR3 size: 11 residues. In nucleotides, the CDR3 is TGCACCCCCCGGGACAACTACGCGCAGTACTTC. As protein: CTPRDNYAQYF.

The genes are TRBV27 and TRBJ2-1, with 9 bases that match TRBD2. Trimming at V came to 3 bases and at J to 5 bases, leaving 5 bases not matched to a gene. CDR1 is MNHEY, CDR2 SMNVEV, per germline (reference sequence). CDR3 length: 15 residues. CDR3 bases: TGTGCCAGCAGTTTCCCGGCGGGGGGGCACAATGAGCAGTTCTTC. It encodes CASSFPAGGHNEQFF.

This chain connects TRBV4-1 to TRBJ1-2, with D hard to call. Germline lookup yields CDR1 MGHRA and CDR2 YSYEKL. V lost 0 bases and J lost 4, with 6 bases in between. This CDR3 has 13 residues. In nucleotides, the CDR3 is TGCGCCAGCAGCCAAGACGGAGCCTATGGCTACACCTTC. Translating gives CASSQDGAYGYTF.

The chain employs TRBV30 and TRBJ2-2; 9 bases fit TRBD2. The J segment lost 5 bases and the V segment lost 4 bases, leaving 5 bases of the junction unmatched. CDR3 length equals 14 residues. The V gene's germline CDR1 is GTSNPN and CDR2 SVGIG (reference sequence). CDR3 sequence: CAWTAGGITGELFF. The CDR3 DNA is TGTGCCTGGACGGCGGGAGGGATAACCGGGGAGCTGTTTTTT.

This clone is a singleton in its sample. V gene TRBV18 combines with J gene TRBJ1-2, with 7 bases lining up with TRBD1. The V segment lost 4 bases and the J segment 5 bases; nucleotides outside the gene matches: 7. This CDR3 is built from 14 residues. CDR1 and CDR2 (germline): KGHSH, LQKENI. CDR3 bases: TGTGCCAGCTCACGGTTGACAGGGAATTATGGCTACACCTTC. Its translation is CASSRLTGNYGYTF.

This clone turned up a few times. This chain uses TRBV6-1 with TRBJ2-1, with a tentative D call TRBD1 (5 bases). V was trimmed by 2 bases and J by 5 bases, leaving 13 bases between them. This CDR3 has 15 residues. Looked up from germline, CDR1 is MNHNS and CDR2 is SASEGT. Here the CDR3 reads CASSERTLINNEQFF. DNA for the CDR3: TGTGCCAGCAGTGAAAGGACACTTATAAACAATGAGCAGTTCTTC.

The table lists this clone with a few counts. This chain connects TRBV28 to TRBJ2-7; D call uncertain. There are 15 residues in the CDR3. V lost 2 bases and J lost 2, with 13 bases in between. Germline-derived CDR1 and CDR2 are MDHEN and SYDVKM. In DNA, the CDR3 is TGTGCCAGCAGTTTAGTGTCCAGTCGTCCCTACGAGCAGTACTTC. It codes for CASSLVSSRPYEQYF.

Only one count was recorded for this clone. The chain links TRBV19 to TRBJ2-2, with D possibly being TRBD2 (6 bases). Germline assignment: CDR1 LNHDA and CDR2 SQIVND (reference sequence). The CDR3 consists of 15 residues. Trimming stripped 7 bases from V and 2 bases from J, with 14 bases between. The CDR3 protein is CASTERRGNTGELFF. CDR3 nucleotides: TGTGCCAGTACCGAAAGGAGGGGTAACACCGGGGAGCTGTTTTTT.

The V and J genes are TRBV28 and TRBJ1-1; D may be TRBD1 (6 bases). Germline V lookup: CDR1 MDHEN, CDR2 SYDVKM. V was pared by 4 bases and J by 3 bases, with 9 bases between. This CDR3 region has 13 residues. This CDR3 reads CASSSQGDTEAFF. The CDR3 DNA reads as TGTGCCAGCAGTTCACAGGGTGACACTGAAGCTTTCTTT. The complete variable domain, with remaining parts taken from reference TRBV28 and TRBJ1-1, reads DVKVTQSSRYLVKRTGEKVFLECVQDMDHENMFWYRQDPGLGLRLIYFSYDVKMKEKGDIPEGYSVSREKKERFSLILESASTNQTSMYLCASSSQGDTEAFFGQGTRLTVV.

This sequence joins TRBV18 and TRBJ2-7, with D perhaps matching TRBD2 (5 bases). The CDR3 runs to 14 residues. Germline lookup yields CDR1 KGHSH and CDR2 LQKENI. V lost 2 bases and J lost 7, with 15 bases in between. The CDR3 DNA is TGTGCCAGCTCACCAATGACGGATCCGGGAGAGCAGTACTTC. Translation: CASSPMTDPGEQYF.

This rearrangement joins TRBV7-2 to TRBJ1-1; no reliable D call. V was clipped by 3 bases and J by 3 bases, with 8 bases between them. CDR1 and CDR2 from the germline V gene are SGHTA and FQGNSA. CDR3 length: 13 amino acids. In DNA, the CDR3 is TGTGCCAGCAGCTTTTCGGCGGACACTGAAGCTTTCTTT. Translated, it gives CASSFSADTEAFF.

The chain carries TRBV18 and TRBJ1-4, with D possibly being TRBD1 (6 bases). Per germline, CDR1 KGHSH and CDR2 LQKENI. V was trimmed by 3 bases and J by 6 bases, leaving 20 bases between them. This CDR3 has 17 amino acids. In nucleotides, the CDR3 is TGTGCCAGCTCACCTAGGGACATCGGAGGATACTATGAAAAACTGTTTTTT. Its translation is CASSPRDIGGYYEKLFF.

This chain links TRBV4-3 with TRBJ2-5, with 8 bases matching TRBD1. The CDR3 covers 16 residues. Germline V gene sequence: CDR1 LGHNA, CDR2 YSLEER. Unmatched junction bases numbered 7, after V lost 3 bases and J lost 1 base. For the CDR3, the DNA is TGCGCCAGCAGCCAGGGTCAGGGGGCCGCCCAAGAGACCCAGTACTTC. Its translation is CASSQGQGAAQETQYF.

This chain connects TRBV28 to TRBJ1-2, with no clear D. V was clipped by 6 bases and J by 0 bases, with 8 bases between them. The CDR3 totals 13 residues. Germline V gene sequence: CDR1 MDHEN, CDR2 SYDVKM. The CDR3 is CASSSGANYGYTF. Written as DNA, the CDR3 is TGTGCCAGCAGCTCCGGGGCTAACTATGGCTACACCTTC.

The V and J genes are TRBV6-5 and TRBJ2-3; maybe TRBD1 (5 bases). CDR1 MNHEY and CDR2 SVGAGI come from the germline V gene. The V and J ends lost 6 bases and 2 bases respectively, with 12 bases between them. This CDR3 has 14 residues. The CDR3 here is CASSDGRATDTQYF. CDR3 in DNA: TGTGCCAGCAGCGACGGCAGGGCCACAGATACGCAGTATTTT.

The table lists this clone with a few counts. This specimen includes other DNA sequences encoding the same CDR3. The rearrangement links TRBV5-1 to TRBJ1-2; 8 positions agree with TRBD1. Germline lookup yields CDR1 SGHRS and CDR2 YFSETQ. This CDR3 comprises 15 residues. J lost 0 bases, V lost 3 bases, and 4 bases had no gene match. DNA of the CDR3: TGCGCCAGCAGCTCGACAGGGGACCCTAACTATGGCTACACCTTC. Residues: CASSSTGDPNYGYTF.

The table lists this clone with a few counts. The chain couples TRBV29-1 to TRBJ1-5; 7 nucleotides line up with TRBD1. This CDR3 region has 13 residues. Germline V lookup: CDR1 SQVTM, CDR2 ANQGSEA. J gave up 0 bases and V 7 bases, and 3 bases lay outside the gene matches. The CDR3 loop is CSAQGDSNQPQHF. In DNA form, the CDR3 reads TGCAGCGCCCAGGGGGATAGCAATCAGCCCCAGCATTTT.

V usage is TRBV6-5 and J usage is TRBJ2-3, with 8 bases fitting TRBD1. Trimming at V came to 4 bases and at J to 2 bases, leaving 8 bases not matched to a gene. The CDR3 consists of 16 residues. Germline CDR1 reads MNHEY; CDR2 reads SVGAGI. The CDR3 loop is CASSLTGTGFTDTQYF. DNA of the CDR3: TGTGCCAGCAGTTTGACCGGGACAGGATTCACAGATACGCAGTATTTT.

The chain joins TRBV29-1 to TRBJ1-2; D gene uncertain. V was clipped by 5 bases and J by 3 bases, with 10 bases between them. Germline V lookup: CDR1 SQVTM, CDR2 ANQGSEA. This CDR3 has 12 residues. The DNA for the CDR3 is TGCAGCGTTTGGGAGTTGGACTATGGCTACACCTTC. Protein product: CSVWELDYGYTF.

The V call is TRBV9, the J call TRBJ2-1, with D uncertain. Germline V lookup: CDR1 SGDLS, CDR2 YYNGEE. The V end lost 6 bases, the J end lost 9 bases, and 16 bases lay between the germline ends. There are 13 residues in the CDR3. This chain's CDR3 is CASTRKNRPEQFF. The CDR3 DNA follows: TGTGCCAGCACCAGGAAGAATCGCCCTGAGCAGTTCTTC.

This clone has more than one count but fewer than ten. The genes are TRBV29-1 and TRBJ2-6; D is unresolved. The CDR3 is made up of 15 amino acids. Between the trimmed V and J ends, which lost 4 bases and 0 bases, there was a span of 10 bases. Germline V gene lookup returns CDR1 SQVTM and CDR2 ANQGSEA. The CDR3 spells CSVVGEYSGANVLTF. DNA of the CDR3: TGCAGCGTTGTGGGCGAATACTCTGGGGCCAACGTCCTGACTTTC. The full variable domain, completed using reference TRBV29-1 and TRBJ2-6, is SAVISQKPSRDICQRGTSLTIQCQVDSQVTMMFWYRQQPGQSLTLIATANQGSEATYESGFVIDKFPISRPNLTFSTLTVSNMSPEDSSIYLCSVVGEYSGANVLTFGAGSRLTVL.

In regard to this clone: One end of the junction varies from germline; a read error may be responsible. The chain has TRBV7-8 and TRBJ1-2; 10 nucleotides agree with TRBD1. This CDR3 has 12 amino acids. In germline, CDR1 is SGHVS, CDR2 FQNEAQ. The chain's CDR3 is CASSLGDRGFTF. The CDR3 bases are TGTGCCAGCAGCCTTGGGGACAGGGGCTTCACCTTC.

This chain links TRBV5-8 with TRBJ2-5, with 13 bases lining up with TRBD2. Germline lookup yields CDR1 SGHTS and CDR2 YDEGEE. The CDR3 sequence is 16 residues long. V shed 3 bases and J 4 bases; nucleotides not matched to a gene: 6. The CDR3 protein is CASSWGTSGVLETQYF. As DNA, the CDR3 is TGTGCCAGCAGCTGGGGGACTAGCGGGGTTCTAGAGACCCAGTACTTC.